This T cell receptor (beta chain) was sequenced for a study of cytomegalovirus exposure and HLA in healthy donors. At the level of the study: Within the Caucasian-associated ancestry cluster were about 81% of the approximately 370 genotyped donors. Study-level points and caveats: Cytomegalovirus-associated status was assigned to about 160 TCR beta chains.

Germline CDR1 reads LNHDA; CDR2 reads SQIVND (reference sequence). Trimming at V came to 2 bases and at J to 0 bases, leaving 5 bases not matched to a gene. The CDR3 has 17 residues. Note on this clone: Its matching antigen is unknown.

The PCR contained 60 Vbeta and 13 Jbeta primers. Assay used: immunoSEQ multiplex PCR; TCRdb lists only in-frame clones, some missing. Of about 160,000 clones detected, almost 80% appear once; the ten largest clones hold 1.3%. The chain recombines TRBV19 with TRBJ1-5; 9 bases agree with TRBD1. The receptor comes from a man aged 25-40 years in good health and CMV-seronegative. The sample was PBMCs. The CDR3 DNA follows: TGTGCCAGTAGTATAACAGGGGGCAAAGCTAGCAATCAGCCCCAGCATTTT. This gives the protein CASSITGGKASNQPQHF.